The 18 T cell receptor beta chains below were found in one sample sequenced in a study of cytomegalovirus exposure and HLA in healthy donors. The PCR was carried out with 60 Vbeta primers and 13 Jbeta primers. The assay was immunoSEQ multiplex PCR, and TCRdb's table has in-frame clones only and misses some. Of some 100,000 clones in the sample, about 70% are singletons; the top ten hold less than 2%. Sequenced: PBMCs. The receptor set was obtained from a woman in her thirties or forties in good health and CMV-seronegative.

The chain links TRBV5-4 to TRBJ2-3, with 10 positions matching TRBD2. The V gene end was trimmed by 4 bases and the J gene end by 3 bases; junction bases not matched to a gene: 5. Per germline, CDR1 SGHNT and CDR2 YYREEE (reference sequence). The CDR3 covers 15 residues. CDR3 in amino acids: CASSPSGGGTDTQYF. The DNA for the CDR3 is TGTGCCAGCAGCCCTAGCGGGGGTGGGACAGATACGCAGTATTTT.

This sequence joins TRBV7-9 and TRBJ1-2, with a tentative D call TRBD1 (6 bases). The CDR3 spans 16 residues. Germline V lookup: CDR1 SEHNR, CDR2 FQNEAQ (reference sequence). Trimming pared 1 base from V and 4 bases from J, leaving 16 bases between. The DNA of the CDR3 is TGTGCCAGCAGCTTAGGGCCCGGTCGGGGGGCCTATGGCTACACCTTC. It codes for CASSLGPGRGAYGYTF.

This clone appeared a single time. The chain couples TRBV6-5 to TRBJ2-5, with 9 bases identical to TRBD2. Germline lookup yields CDR1 MNHEY and CDR2 SVGAGI. This CDR3 is built from 12 residues. The J segment lost 6 bases and the V segment lost 7 bases, leaving 3 bases of the junction unmatched. CDR3 sequence (DNA): TGTGCCAGCACTAGCGGGGAGAAGACCCAGTACTTC. Protein: CASTSGEKTQYF.

The chain combines TRBV4-1 with TRBJ2-1; 9 nucleotides align to TRBD1. Germline V gene lookup returns CDR1 MGHRA and CDR2 YSYEKL. Trimming took 3 bases from V and 8 from J; bases not matched to a gene: 14. This CDR3 comprises 17 residues. CDR3 DNA: TGCGCCAGCAGCCACGCCGAACGGACAGGGGTTGTGTATGAGCAGTTCTTC. Its protein is CASSHAERTGVVYEQFF.

The rearrangement links TRBV7-8 to TRBJ1-1; D gene unclear. The CDR3 is made up of 15 amino acids. Germline loops: CDR1 SGHVS, CDR2 FQNEAQ. With 6 bases removed from V and 1 base from J, the gap between germline ends came to 15 bases. The CDR3 coding sequence is TGTGCCAGCAGAAACCTAGCCCCAGGGAACACTGAAGCTTTCTTT. Its protein product is CASRNLAPGNTEAFF.

The gene calls are TRBV7-6 and TRBJ2-2; weak D call: TRBD1 (5 bases). CDR1 SGHVS and CDR2 FNYEAQ come from the germline V gene. V lost 4 bases and J lost 1, with 10 bases in between. The CDR3 is 15 residues long. The CDR3 here is CASSWGTENTGELFF. CDR3 sequence (DNA): TGTGCCAGCAGCTGGGGCACCGAGAACACCGGGGAGCTGTTTTTT.

The chain employs TRBV6-6 and TRBJ2-7; TRBD1 is a possible D gene (5 bases). The CDR3 runs to 14 residues. V lost 7 bases to trimming and J lost 5 bases, with 18 bases between them. The germline gives CDR1 MNHNY, CDR2 SVGAGI (reference sequence). In DNA form, the CDR3 reads TGTGCCAGCAAACAATCAGGGAAACCTCACGAGCAGTACTTC. Translated: CASKQSGKPHEQYF.

This clone was observed a few times. This chain links TRBV19 with TRBJ2-2; 8 bases are a match to TRBD1. The CDR3 runs 14 residues. With V trimmed by 8 bases and J by 5 bases, 7 bases remained unmatched. Germline V gene data show CDR1 as LNHDA and CDR2 as SQIVND (reference sequence). CDR3 nucleotide sequence: TGTGCCAGTTCCGGACAGGGTTGGACCGGGGAGCTGTTTTTT. This codes for CASSGQGWTGELFF. Variable domain in full (rest from reference TRBV19 and TRBJ2-2): DGGITQSPKYLFRKEGQNVTLSCEQNLNHDAMYWYRQDPGQGLRLIYYSQIVNDFQKGDIAEGYSVSREKKESFPLTVTSAQKNPTAFYLCASSGQGWTGELFFGEGSRLTVL.

The J gene is TRBJ2-5, the V gene TRBV28; weak D call: TRBD1 (5 bases). Germline values: CDR1 MDHEN, CDR2 SYDVKM. This CDR3 is 11 amino acids long. CDR3 nucleotide sequence: TGTGGGGATTCCAGGGCGGTCCCCCAGTACTTC. Translation: CGDSRAVPQYF. The variable domain in full, with the rest retrieved from reference TRBV28 and TRBJ2-5, is DVKVTQSSRYLVKRTGEKVFLECVQDMDHENMFWYRQDPGLGLRLIYFSYDVKMKEKGDIPEGYSVSREKKERFSLILESASTNQTSMYLCGDSRAVPQYFGPGTRLLVL.

The chain joins TRBV6-1 to TRBJ2-7; 7 nucleotides match TRBD1. CDR3 length equals 14 residues. Per germline, CDR1 MNHNS and CDR2 SASEGT. V was clipped by 7 bases and J by 4 bases; unmatched bases: 10. The CDR3 is CASILDRVVYEQYF. CDR3 DNA sequence: TGTGCCAGCATCCTAGACAGGGTGGTATACGAGCAGTACTTC.

This clone showed up just a few times. The chain joins TRBV19 to TRBJ2-1, with D perhaps matching TRBD2 (5 bases). V was shortened by 5 bases and J by 3 bases, with 11 bases between the two germline ends. Germline V gene lookup returns CDR1 LNHDA and CDR2 SQIVND (reference sequence). The CDR3 is made up of 14 amino acids. CDR3 sequence reads: CASSPAGIYNEQFF. The CDR3 bases are TGTGCCAGTAGTCCGGCCGGGATCTACAATGAGCAGTTCTTC.

V usage is TRBV7-6 and J usage is TRBJ2-1; TRBD2 agrees at 14 bases. Looked up from germline, CDR1 is SGHVS and CDR2 is FNYEAQ. J lost 9 bases, V lost 6 bases, and 7 bases had no gene match. The CDR3 has 15 residues. The DNA for the CDR3 is TGTGCCAGCAGTTTGACTAGCGGGAGGGAAGGTGAGCAGTTCTTC. Encoded protein: CASSLTSGREGEQFF.

The chain recombines TRBV18 with TRBJ1-5; 8 bases match TRBD1. CDR1 is KGHSH and CDR2 is LQKENI in the germline V gene. Losses at the gene ends were 2 bases for V and 0 bases for J; bases not matched to a gene: 12. The CDR3 covers 19 residues. The CDR3 sequence is CASSPFGGQGGNSNQPQHF. The DNA for the CDR3 is TGTGCCAGCTCACCATTCGGTGGACAGGGAGGGAATAGCAATCAGCCCCAGCATTTT.

The chain employs TRBV18 and TRBJ2-7; D might be TRBD2 (7 bases). This CDR3 region has 14 residues. Trimming took 4 bases from V and 5 from J, leaving 15 bases between them. Germline V gene sequence: CDR1 KGHSH, CDR2 LQKENI. The CDR3 coding sequence is TGTGCCAGCTCACAGGGGGGGGCTTTCAACGAGCAGTACTTC. Its protein product is CASSQGGAFNEQYF.

V gene TRBV7-9 combines with J gene TRBJ2-5; 11 nucleotides line up with TRBD1. This CDR3 spans 14 amino acids. J lost 3 bases, V lost 5 bases, and 2 bases had no gene match. Germline V gene data show CDR1 as SEHNR and CDR2 as FQNEAQ (reference sequence). CDR3 DNA: TGTGCCAGCAGCCGGACAGGGGGCGAAGAGACCCAGTACTTC. Translation gives CASSRTGGEETQYF.

This chain links TRBV9 with TRBJ2-7; D remains ambiguous. Trimming stripped 4 bases from V and 7 bases from J, with 12 bases between. In germline, CDR1 is SGDLS, CDR2 YYNGEE. CDR3 length: 12 residues. The CDR3 reads CASSRPPGEQYF. DNA of the CDR3: TGTGCCAGCAGCAGGCCCCCCGGGGAGCAGTACTTC. Full variable domain (remainder filled in from reference TRBV9 and TRBJ2-7): DSGVTQTPKHLITATGQRVTLRCSPRSGDLSVYWYQQSLDQGLQFLIQYYNGEERAKGNILERFSAQQFPDLHSELNLSSLELGDSALYFCASSRPPGEQYFGPGTRLTVT.

In regard to this clone: An end of the junction differs from the germline gene, which may be a read error. V and J are TRBV7-9 and TRBJ1-2; the D gene is possibly TRBD1 (5 bases). The length of the CDR3 is 11 residues. The germline V gene encodes CDR1 SEHNR and CDR2 FQNEAQ (reference sequence). As DNA, the CDR3 is TGTTCCAGCAGCAAGTCAAGGGGAATAACCTTC. It specifies CSSSKSRGITF.

The chain carries TRBV6-1 and TRBJ1-5; TRBD1 might be the D (5 bases). This CDR3 spans 14 amino acids. Germline-derived CDR1 and CDR2 are MNHNS and SASEGT. This CDR3 is CVPGQGSSNQPQHF. The CDR3 nucleotides read TGTGTCCCCGGGCAGGGCAGTAGCAATCAGCCCCAGCATTTT.